Listed here is a single TCR beta chain. Its antigen remains unidentified. The data are from a study of molecular identifiers for immune sequencing clone quantification. Whole-study findings and limits: Over 97% of CMV-specific effector molecules, but under 1% of naive ones, were in clones above 20 copies.

TCRdb re-called the PCR reads with MiXCR, one entry per CDR3 protein. The sample has 490,000 or so distinct CDR3 sequences; roughly 25% are singletons. CDR1 and CDR2 (germline): MNHEY, SVGAGI. V was cut by 6 bases and J by 8 bases, with 25 bases left in between. The CDR3 consists of 17 residues. The sample consisted of naive CD8+ T cells from blood, with Jurkat cell RNA spiked in. The sample's subset: FACS-sorted CD8+CD4-CCR7+CD45RA+ naive T cells. The chain employs TRBV6-5 and TRBJ2-2; weak D call: TRBD1 (6 bases). This sequence originates from a human donor in good health. Some libraries in this study had Jurkat cell RNA spiked in. The CDR3 DNA reads as TGTGCCAGCAGAGTCGACAGGACCGTCCGGGTTTCTGGGGAGCTGTTTTTT. Translating it yields CASRVDRTVRVSGELFF.